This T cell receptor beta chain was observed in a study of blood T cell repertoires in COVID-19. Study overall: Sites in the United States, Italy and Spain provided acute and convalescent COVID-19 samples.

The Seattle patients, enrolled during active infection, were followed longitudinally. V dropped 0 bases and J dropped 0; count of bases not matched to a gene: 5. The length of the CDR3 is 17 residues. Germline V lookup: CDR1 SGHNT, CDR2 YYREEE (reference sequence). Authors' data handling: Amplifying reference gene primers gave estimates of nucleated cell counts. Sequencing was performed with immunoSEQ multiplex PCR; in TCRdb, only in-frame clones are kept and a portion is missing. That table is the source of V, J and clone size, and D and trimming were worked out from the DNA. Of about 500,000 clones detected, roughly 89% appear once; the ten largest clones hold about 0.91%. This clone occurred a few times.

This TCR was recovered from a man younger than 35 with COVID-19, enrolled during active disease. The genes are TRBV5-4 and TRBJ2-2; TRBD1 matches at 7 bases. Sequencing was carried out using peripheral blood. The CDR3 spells CASSLVPGTANTGELFF. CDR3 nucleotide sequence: TGTGCCAGCAGCTTGGTCCCCGGGACAGCGAACACCGGGGAGCTGTTTTTT.